These T cell receptor beta chains were read from a single sample in a study of regulatory T cells in long-lasting Graves disease. Using its own MiXCR run on the multiplex PCR reads, TCRdb lists one record per CDR3 protein. The table shows 500,000 to 800,000 distinct CDR3 sequences, with 30% occurring only once. The sample in question was peripheral blood mononuclear cells (PBMCs), obtained when the disease was refractory, from a patient treated with antithyroid drugs. The receptors were gathered from a female donor with Graves disease. The CDR3 runs from the conserved cysteine through the conserved F or W. D genes are given only for firm matches. Size is stated for part of the rows, as once, few or many counts, or as a class when the clone is expanded.

J	length	V	D	size	DNA	CDR3
TRBJ1-2	11	TRBV29-1	.	many	TGCAGCGGGGGACACGGCTATGGCTACACCTTC	CSGGHGYGYTF
TRBJ2-3	13	TRBV20-1	.	few	TGCAGTGCTTTGAGGGGAACCGGGTATACGCAGTATTTT	CSALRGTGYTQYF
TRBJ1-4	15	TRBV12-3/TRBV12-4	.	many	TGTGCCAGCAAGAACGGACAGACAACTAATGAAAAACTGTTTTTT	CASKNGQTTNEKLFF
TRBJ1-2	13	TRBV29-1	.	.	TGCAGCGTTGATTGGCAGGAGAACTATGGCTACACCTTC	CSVDWQENYGYTF
TRBJ2-7	15	TRBV12-3/TRBV12-4	.	many	TGTACCAGCAGCTTCGGCCAGGGGGGAACCTACGAGCAGTACTTC	CTSSFGQGGTYEQYF
TRBJ2-2	16	TRBV28	.	.	TGTGCCAGCAGTTACTCCGTGGGAGTGGAAACCGGGGAGCTGTTTTTT	CASSYSVGVETGELFF
TRBJ1-3	16	TRBV6-1	TRBD1	.	TGTGCCAGCAGCCGTCTGGCGACAGGGGCTGGAAACACCATATATTTT	CASSRLATGAGNTIYF
TRBJ1-6	15	TRBV19	TRBD1	few	TGTGCCAGTAGTATAAGGGGACAGGGAAATTCACCCCTCCACTTT	CASSIRGQGNSPLHF
TRBJ2-1	14	TRBV11-2	TRBD2	few	TGTGCCAGCAGCTCCCGGACTAGCCTCGATGAGCAGTTCTTC	CASSSRTSLDEQFF
TRBJ1-4	15	TRBV2	.	many	TGTGCCAGCAGTGAAGCAGCGGGTGGTAATGAAAAACTGTTTTTT	CASSEAAGGNEKLFF
TRBJ2-7	14	TRBV9	.	.	TGTGCCAGCAGTGGGGAGGACAGGCCTTACGAGCAGTACTTC	CASSGEDRPYEQYF
TRBJ1-1	15	TRBV20-1	TRBD1	few	TGCAGTGCTAGAGATGCGACAGGGGGAAACACTGAAGCTTTCTTT	CSARDATGGNTEAFF
TRBJ1-1	12	TRBV20-1	.	.	TGCAGTGCTAGAGTTATGGGGAGGGAAGCTTTCTTT	CSARVMGREAFF
TRBJ2-5	14	TRBV12-3/TRBV12-4	.	.	TGTGCCAGCAGTTCCCTGCGTTTTGGGGAGACCCAGTACTTC	CASSSLRFGETQYF
TRBJ2-7	15	TRBV7-9	.	few	TGTGCCAGCAGCCCACGACAGCTCCTCTCATACGAGCAGTACTTC	CASSPRQLLSYEQYF
TRBJ1-1	13	TRBV20-1	.	few	TGCAGTGCTAGAGACGACAGGAACACTGAAGCTTTCTTT	CSARDDRNTEAFF
TRBJ1-5	16	TRBV4-1	.	.	TGCGCCAGCAGCCAAGATGTCAGGGTGAGGAATCAGCCCCAGCATTTT	CASSQDVRVRNQPQHF